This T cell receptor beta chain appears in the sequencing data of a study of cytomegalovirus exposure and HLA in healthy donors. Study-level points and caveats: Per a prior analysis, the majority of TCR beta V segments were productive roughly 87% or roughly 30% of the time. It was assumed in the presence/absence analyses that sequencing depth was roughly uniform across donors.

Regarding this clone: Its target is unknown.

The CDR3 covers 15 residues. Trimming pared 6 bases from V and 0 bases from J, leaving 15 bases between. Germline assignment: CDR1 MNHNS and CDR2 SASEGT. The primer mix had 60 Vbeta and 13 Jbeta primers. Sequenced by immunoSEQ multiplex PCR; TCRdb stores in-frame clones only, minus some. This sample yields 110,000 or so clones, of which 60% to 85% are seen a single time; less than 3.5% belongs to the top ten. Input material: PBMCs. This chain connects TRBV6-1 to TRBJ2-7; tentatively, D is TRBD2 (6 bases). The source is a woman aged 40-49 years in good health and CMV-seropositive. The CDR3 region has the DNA TGTGCCAGCAGGTGGGAGGTACCGAGCTCCTACGAGCAGTACTTC. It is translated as CASRWEVPSSYEQYF.